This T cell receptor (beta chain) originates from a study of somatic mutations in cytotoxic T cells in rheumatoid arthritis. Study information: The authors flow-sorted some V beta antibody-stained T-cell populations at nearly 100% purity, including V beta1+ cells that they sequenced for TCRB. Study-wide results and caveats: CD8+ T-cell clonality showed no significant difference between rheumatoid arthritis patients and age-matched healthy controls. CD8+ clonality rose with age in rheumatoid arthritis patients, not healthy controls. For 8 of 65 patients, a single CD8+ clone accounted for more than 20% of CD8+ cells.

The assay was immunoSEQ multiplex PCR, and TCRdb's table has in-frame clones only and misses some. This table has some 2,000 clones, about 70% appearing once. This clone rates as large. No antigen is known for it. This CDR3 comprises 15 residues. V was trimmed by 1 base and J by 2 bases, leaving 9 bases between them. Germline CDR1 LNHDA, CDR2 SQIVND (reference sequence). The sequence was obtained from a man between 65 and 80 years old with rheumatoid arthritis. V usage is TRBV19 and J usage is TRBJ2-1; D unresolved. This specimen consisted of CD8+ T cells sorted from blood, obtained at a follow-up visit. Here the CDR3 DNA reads TGTGCCAGTAGTATAGGAGGACGAACCTACAATGAGCAGTTCTTC. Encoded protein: CASSIGGRTYNEQFF.